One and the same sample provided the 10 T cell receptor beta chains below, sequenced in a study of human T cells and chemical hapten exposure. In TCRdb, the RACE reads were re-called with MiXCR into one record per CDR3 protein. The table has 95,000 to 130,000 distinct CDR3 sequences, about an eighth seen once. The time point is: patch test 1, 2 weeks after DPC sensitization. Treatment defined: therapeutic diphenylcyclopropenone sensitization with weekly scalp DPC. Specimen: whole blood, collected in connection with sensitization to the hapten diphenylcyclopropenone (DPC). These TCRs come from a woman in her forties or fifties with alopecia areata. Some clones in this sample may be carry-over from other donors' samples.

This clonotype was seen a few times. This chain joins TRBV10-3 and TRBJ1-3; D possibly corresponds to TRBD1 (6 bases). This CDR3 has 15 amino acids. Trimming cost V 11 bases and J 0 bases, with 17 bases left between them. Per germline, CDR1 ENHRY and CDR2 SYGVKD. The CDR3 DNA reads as TGTGCCTCCTTTTTAGGGGGGAACTCTGGAAACACCATATATTTT. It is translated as CASFLGGNSGNTIYF.

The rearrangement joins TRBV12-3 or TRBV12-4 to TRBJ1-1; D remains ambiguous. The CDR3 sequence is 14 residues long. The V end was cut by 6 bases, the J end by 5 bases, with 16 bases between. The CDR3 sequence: CASRYLTRDTEAFF. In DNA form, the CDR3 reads TGTGCCAGCAGGTACTTGACAAGGGATACTGAAGCTTTCTTT.

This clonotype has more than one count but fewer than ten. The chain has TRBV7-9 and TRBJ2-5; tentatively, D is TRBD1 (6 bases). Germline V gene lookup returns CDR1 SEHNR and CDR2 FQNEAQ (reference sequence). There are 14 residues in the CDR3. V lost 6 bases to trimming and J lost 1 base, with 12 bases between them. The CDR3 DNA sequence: TGTGCCAGCAGTACCTGGACAGCCCAAGAGACCCAGTACTTC. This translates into CASSTWTAQETQYF.

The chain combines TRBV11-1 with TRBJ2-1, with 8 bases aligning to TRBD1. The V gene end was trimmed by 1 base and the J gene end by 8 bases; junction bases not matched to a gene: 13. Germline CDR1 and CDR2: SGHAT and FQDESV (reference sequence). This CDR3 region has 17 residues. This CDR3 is CASSLDRGWDRYHEQFF. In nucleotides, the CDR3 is TGTGCCAGCAGCTTAGATCGCGGATGGGACAGGTACCATGAGCAGTTCTTC.

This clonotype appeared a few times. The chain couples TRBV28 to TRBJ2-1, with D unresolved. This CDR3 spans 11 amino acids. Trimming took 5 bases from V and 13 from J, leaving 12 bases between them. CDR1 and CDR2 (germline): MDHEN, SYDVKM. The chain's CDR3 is CASSNTDKQFF. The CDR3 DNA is TGTGCCAGCAGTAACACGGATAAACAGTTCTTC.

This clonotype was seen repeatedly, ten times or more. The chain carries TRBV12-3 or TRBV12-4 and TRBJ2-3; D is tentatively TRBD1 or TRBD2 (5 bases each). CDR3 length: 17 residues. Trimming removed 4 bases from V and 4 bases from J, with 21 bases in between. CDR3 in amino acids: CASSSDLLGAVADTQYF. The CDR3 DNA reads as TGTGCCAGCAGTTCAGACCTACTAGGGGCGGTTGCAGATACGCAGTATTTT.

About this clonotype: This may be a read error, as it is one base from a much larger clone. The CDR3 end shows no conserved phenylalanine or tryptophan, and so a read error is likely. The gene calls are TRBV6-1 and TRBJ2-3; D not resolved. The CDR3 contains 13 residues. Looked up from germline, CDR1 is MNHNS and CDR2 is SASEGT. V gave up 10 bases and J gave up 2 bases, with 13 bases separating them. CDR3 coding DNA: TGTGCCACCGCGGACGGATACACAGATACGCAGTATTCT. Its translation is CATADGYTDTQYS.

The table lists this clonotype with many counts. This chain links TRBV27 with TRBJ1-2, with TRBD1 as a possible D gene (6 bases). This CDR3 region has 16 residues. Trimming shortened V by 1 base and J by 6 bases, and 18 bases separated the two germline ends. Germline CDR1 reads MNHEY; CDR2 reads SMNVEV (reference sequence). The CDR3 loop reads CASSLLGGGPAHGYTF. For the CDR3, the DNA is TGTGCCAGCAGTTTATTGGGAGGGGGACCAGCACATGGCTACACCTTC.

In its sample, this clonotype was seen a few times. DNA of the CDR3: TGTGCCAGCAGTTTTGGTGAGAACACTGAAGCTTTCTTT. This codes for CASSFGENTEAFF. J is TRBJ1-1 and V is TRBV27; the D is unclear. In germline, CDR1 is MNHEY, CDR2 SMNVEV (reference sequence). V gave up 3 bases and J gave up 1 base, with 6 bases separating them. The CDR3 totals 13 residues.

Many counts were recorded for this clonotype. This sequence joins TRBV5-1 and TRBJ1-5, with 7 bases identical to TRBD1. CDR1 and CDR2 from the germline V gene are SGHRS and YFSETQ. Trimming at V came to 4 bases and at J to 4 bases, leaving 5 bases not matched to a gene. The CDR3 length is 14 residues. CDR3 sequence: CASSPGTVNQPQHF. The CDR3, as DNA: TGCGCCAGCAGCCCCGGGACAGTAAATCAGCCCCAGCATTTT.